This passage covers 4 T cell receptor beta chains from one sample sequenced in a study of T cell repertoires in ileal Crohn's disease. The time point: neoterminal ileum biopsy at postoperative endoscopy, about 6 months after surgery. The method was immunoSEQ multiplex PCR; TCRdb's version includes in-frame clones alone and lacks a portion of them. The sample comprises some 7,100 clones, 60% to 80% of which are singletons, and less than 8.5% rests with the top ten. The sample consisted of ileal tissue. These receptors originate from an adult with Crohn's disease.

The rearrangement links TRBV6-5 to TRBJ2-1, with D possibly being TRBD1 (6 bases). CDR3 length: 14 amino acids. CDR1 MNHEY and CDR2 SVGAGI come from the germline V gene. V lost 4 bases, J lost 6 bases, and 13 bases lay in between. For the CDR3, the DNA is TGTGCCAGCAGTTCCCACCTGGGGGCCAATGAGCAGTTCTTC. Translating gives CASSSHLGANEQFF.

This sequence joins TRBV6-8 and TRBJ1-1; 8 bases agree with TRBD1. CDR3 length equals 11 residues. Germline lookup yields CDR1 MNHGY and CDR2 SAAAGT. After removal of 5 bases from V and 10 bases from J, the junction contained 3 bases not matched to a gene. Here the CDR3 DNA reads TGTGCCAGCAGTCCCACAGGGGGAGCTTTCTTT. This sequence encodes CASSPTGGAFF.

This chain uses TRBV5-1 with TRBJ2-7; D is unresolved. Germline V CDR1 and CDR2: SGHRS, YFSETQ. The CDR3 is 11 amino acids. Between the trimmed V and J ends, which lost 3 bases and 1 base, there was a span of 2 bases. This CDR3 reads CASSSSYEQYF. The CDR3 DNA reads as TGCGCCAGCAGCTCATCCTACGAGCAGTACTTC.

The rearrangement joins TRBV7-2 to TRBJ2-5; 7 bases fit TRBD2. This CDR3 is 15 amino acids long. Germline CDR1 and CDR2: SGHTA and FQGNSA. The junction had 9 bases not matched to a gene; V was cut back by 4 bases and J by 4 bases. The CDR3: CASSSGGFGSETQYF. The CDR3 region has the DNA TGTGCCAGCAGCTCGGGGGGTTTTGGTTCAGAGACCCAGTACTTC.